A single T cell receptor (beta chain) is shown here with its context. This record comes from a study of blood T cell repertoires in COVID-19. Overall study: Sites across the United States, Italy and Spain contributed samples from acute and convalescent COVID-19. T cells, B-cell-depleted T cells, or PBMCs provided the cDNA or gDNA that served as material.

Germline V CDR1 and CDR2: SGHNT, YYREEE (reference sequence). The CDR3 covers 12 residues. The germline V and J ends were trimmed by 4 bases and 11 bases, with 15 bases remaining between them. As originally analysed: Counts of nucleated cells, estimated from reference gene primer amplification, were obtained. Using immunoSEQ multiplex PCR, the repertoire was profiled, and TCRdb retains in-frame clones only, with some absent. From that table come the V and J calls and clone size; the DNA was used to work out D and trimming. The table records 70,000 to 90,000 clones, roughly 80% of them present only once.

Sequencing was carried out using peripheral blood. The source is a human donor in a cohort sampled during active COVID-19. The chain carries TRBV5-4 and TRBJ1-2; D is undetermined. The CDR3 loop is CASSPTPLIYTF. The DNA of the CDR3 is TGTGCCAGCAGCCCTACCCCTCTGATTTACACCTTC.